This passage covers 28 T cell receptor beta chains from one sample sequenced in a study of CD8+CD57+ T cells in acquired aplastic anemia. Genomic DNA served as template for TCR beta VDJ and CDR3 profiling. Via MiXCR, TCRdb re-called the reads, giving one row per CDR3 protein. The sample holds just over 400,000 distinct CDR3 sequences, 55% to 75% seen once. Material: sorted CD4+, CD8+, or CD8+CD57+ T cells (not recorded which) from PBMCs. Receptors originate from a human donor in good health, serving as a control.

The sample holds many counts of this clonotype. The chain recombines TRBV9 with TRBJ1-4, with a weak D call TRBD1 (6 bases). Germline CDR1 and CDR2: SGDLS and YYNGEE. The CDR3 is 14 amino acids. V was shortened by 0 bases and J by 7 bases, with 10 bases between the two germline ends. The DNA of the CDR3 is TGTGCCAGCAGCGTAGCAGGGGATGGTGAAAAACTGTTTTTT. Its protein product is CASSVAGDGEKLFF. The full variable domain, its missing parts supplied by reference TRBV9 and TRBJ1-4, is DSGVTQTPKHLITATGQRVTLRCSPRSGDLSVYWYQQSLDQGLQFLIQYYNGEERAKGNILERFSAQQFPDLHSELNLSSLELGDSALYFCASSVAGDGEKLFFGSGTQLSVL.

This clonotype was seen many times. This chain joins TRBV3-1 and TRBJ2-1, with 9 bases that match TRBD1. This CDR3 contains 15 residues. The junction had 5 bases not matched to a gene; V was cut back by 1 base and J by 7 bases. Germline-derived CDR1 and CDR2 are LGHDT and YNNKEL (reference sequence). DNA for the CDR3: TGTGCCAGCAGCCAAGTCGGGACAGGGATAAATGAGCAGTTCTTC. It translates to CASSQVGTGINEQFF.

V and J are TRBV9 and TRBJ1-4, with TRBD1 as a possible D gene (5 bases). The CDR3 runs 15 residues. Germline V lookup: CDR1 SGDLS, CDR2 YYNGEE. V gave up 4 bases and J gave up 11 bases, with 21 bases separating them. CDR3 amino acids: CASSHRGRDLDKLFF. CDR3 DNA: TGTGCCAGCAGCCACCGGGGCAGGGACTTGGACAAACTGTTTTTT.

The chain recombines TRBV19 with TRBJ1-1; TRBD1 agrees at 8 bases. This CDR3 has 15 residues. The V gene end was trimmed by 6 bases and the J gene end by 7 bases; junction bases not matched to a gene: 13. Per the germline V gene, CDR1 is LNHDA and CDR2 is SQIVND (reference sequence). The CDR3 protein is CASSRQGMGDGEAFF. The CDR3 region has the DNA TGTGCCAGTAGCAGACAGGGGATGGGGGATGGTGAAGCTTTCTTT.

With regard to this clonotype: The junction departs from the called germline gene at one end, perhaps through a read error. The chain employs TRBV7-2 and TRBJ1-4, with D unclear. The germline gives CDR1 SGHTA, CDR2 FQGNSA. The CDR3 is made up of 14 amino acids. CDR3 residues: CASSRPAGSYNEHF. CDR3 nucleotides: TGTGCCAGCAGCCGGCCAGCGGGCAGTTACAATGAGCATTTT.

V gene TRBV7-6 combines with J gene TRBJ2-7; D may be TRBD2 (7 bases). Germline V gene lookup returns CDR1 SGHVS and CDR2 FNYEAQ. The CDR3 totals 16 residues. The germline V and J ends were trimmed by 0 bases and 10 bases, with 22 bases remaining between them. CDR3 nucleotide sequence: TGTGCCAGCAGCTTAGCTACGGGGGGCAACATCTCCAGCCAGTACTTC. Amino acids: CASSLATGGNISSQYF.

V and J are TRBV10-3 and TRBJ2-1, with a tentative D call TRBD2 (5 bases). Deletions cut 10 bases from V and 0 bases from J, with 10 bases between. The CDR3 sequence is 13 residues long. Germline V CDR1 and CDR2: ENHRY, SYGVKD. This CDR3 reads CATGLTSYNEQFF. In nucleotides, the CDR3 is TGTGCCACCGGACTGACCTCCTACAATGAGCAGTTCTTC.

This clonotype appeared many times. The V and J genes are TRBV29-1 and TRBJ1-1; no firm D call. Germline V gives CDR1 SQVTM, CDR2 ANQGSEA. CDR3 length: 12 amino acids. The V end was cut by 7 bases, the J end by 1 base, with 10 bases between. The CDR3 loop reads CSDVNGNTEAFF. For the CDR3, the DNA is TGCAGCGATGTTAATGGGAACACTGAAGCTTTCTTT. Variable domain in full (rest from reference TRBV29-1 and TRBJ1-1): SAVISQKPSRDICQRGTSLTIQCQVDSQVTMMFWYRQQPGQSLTLIATANQGSEATYESGFVIDKFPISRPNLTFSTLTVSNMSPEDSSIYLCSDVNGNTEAFFGQGTRLTVV.

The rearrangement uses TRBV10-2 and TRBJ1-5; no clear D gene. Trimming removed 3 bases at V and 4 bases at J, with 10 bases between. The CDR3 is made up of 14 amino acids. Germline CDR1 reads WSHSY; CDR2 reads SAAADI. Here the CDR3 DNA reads TGCGCCAGCAGTGACCCGGGAACAAATCAGCCCCAGCATTTT. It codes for CASSDPGTNQPQHF.

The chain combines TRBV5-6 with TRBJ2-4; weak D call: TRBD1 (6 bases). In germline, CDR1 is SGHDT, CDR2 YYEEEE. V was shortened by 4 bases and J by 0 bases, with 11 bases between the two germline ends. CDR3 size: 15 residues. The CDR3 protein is CASSPTGSAKNIQYF. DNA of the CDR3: TGTGCCAGCAGCCCAACAGGGTCAGCCAAAAACATTCAGTACTTC.

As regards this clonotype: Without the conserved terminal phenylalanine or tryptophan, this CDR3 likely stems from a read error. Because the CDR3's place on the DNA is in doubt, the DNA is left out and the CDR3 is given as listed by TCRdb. The CDR3 spells CASSPGGETYS. The V and J genes are TRBV7-9 and TRBJ1-1; whether TRBD1, the table's D call, matches the DNA was not checked. Germline-derived CDR1 and CDR2 are SEHNR and FQNEAQ (reference sequence). The CDR3 totals 11 residues, both ends included.

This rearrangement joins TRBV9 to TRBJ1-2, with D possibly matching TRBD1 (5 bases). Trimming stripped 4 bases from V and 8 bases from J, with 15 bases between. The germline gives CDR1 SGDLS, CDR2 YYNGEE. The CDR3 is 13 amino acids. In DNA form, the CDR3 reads TGTGCCAGCAGCACAGCCAGCGGGGGGGGCTACACCTTC. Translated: CASSTASGGGYTF.

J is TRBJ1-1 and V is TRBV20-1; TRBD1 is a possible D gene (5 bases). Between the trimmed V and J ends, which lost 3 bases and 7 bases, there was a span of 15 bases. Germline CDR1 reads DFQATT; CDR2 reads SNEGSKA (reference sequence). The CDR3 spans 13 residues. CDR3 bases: TGCAGTGCTAGGGGGGGGGACGGGGGTGAAGCTTTCTTT. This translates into CSARGGDGGEAFF.

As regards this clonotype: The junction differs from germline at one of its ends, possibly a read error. CDR3 loop: CASSLGVGGGRSSNEQFF. The CDR3 DNA sequence: TGTGCCAGCAGCTTAGGGGTTGGCGGGGGCCGCTCCTCCAATGAGCAGTTCTTC. This chain connects TRBV7-2 to TRBJ2-1; a weak D match, TRBD2 (7 bases). This CDR3 has 18 amino acids. CDR1 and CDR2 from the germline V gene are SGHTA and FQGNSA.

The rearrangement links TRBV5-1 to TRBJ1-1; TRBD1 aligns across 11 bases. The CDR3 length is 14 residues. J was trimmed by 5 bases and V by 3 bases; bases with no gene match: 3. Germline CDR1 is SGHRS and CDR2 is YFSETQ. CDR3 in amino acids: CASSWDRGGTEAFF. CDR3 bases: TGCGCCAGCAGCTGGGACAGGGGGGGGACTGAAGCTTTCTTT.

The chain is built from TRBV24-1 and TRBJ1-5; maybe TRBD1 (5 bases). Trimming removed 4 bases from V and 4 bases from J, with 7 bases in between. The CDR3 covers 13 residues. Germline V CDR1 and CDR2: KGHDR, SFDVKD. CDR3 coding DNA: TGTGCCACCAGTGAAGGGGATAATCAGCCCCAGCATTTT. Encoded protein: CATSEGDNQPQHF.

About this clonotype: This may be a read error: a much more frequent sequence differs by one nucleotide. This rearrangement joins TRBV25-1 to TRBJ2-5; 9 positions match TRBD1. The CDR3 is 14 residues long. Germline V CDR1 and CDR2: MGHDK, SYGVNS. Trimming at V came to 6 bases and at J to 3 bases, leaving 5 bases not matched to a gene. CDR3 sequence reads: CASSPDRGKETQYF. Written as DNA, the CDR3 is TGTGCCAGCAGCCCGGACAGGGGAAAAGAGACCCAGTACTTC.

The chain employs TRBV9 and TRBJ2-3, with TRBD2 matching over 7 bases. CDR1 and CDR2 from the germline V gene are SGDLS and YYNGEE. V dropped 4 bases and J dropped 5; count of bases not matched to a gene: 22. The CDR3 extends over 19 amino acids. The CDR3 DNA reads TGTGCCAGCAGCCTCGGAAGGGGAGGGAGGGAAGGAGGGGTAGATACGCAGTATTTT. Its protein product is CASSLGRGGREGGVDTQYF.

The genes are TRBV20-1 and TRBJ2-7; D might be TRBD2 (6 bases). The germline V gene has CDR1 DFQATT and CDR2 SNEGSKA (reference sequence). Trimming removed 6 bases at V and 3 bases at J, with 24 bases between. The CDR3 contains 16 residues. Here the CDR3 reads CSAICPEGPLHYEQYF. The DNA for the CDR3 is TGCAGTGCGATCTGCCCGGAGGGTCCCCTTCACTACGAGCAGTACTTC.

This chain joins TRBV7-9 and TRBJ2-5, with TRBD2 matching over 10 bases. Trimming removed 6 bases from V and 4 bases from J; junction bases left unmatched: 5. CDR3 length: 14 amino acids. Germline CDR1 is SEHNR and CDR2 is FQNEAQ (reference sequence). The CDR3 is CASRLAGSGETQYF. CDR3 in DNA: TGTGCCAGCAGACTAGCGGGGTCGGGAGAGACCCAGTACTTC.

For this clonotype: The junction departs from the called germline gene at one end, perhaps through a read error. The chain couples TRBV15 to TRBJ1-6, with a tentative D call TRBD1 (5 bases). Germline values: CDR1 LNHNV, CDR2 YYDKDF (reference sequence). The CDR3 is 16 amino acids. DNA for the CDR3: TGTGCCACCAGCAACGCGGGACGGGTAAGATGGTACGCCCACTACTTT. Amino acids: CATSNAGRVRWYAHYF.

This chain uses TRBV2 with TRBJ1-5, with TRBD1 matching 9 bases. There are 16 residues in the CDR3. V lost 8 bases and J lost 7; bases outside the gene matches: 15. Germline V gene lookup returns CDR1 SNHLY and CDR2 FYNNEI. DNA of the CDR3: TGTGCCAGCCGGGAATACGGGACAGGGAGTGGGCAGCCCCAGCATTTT. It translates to CASREYGTGSGQPQHF.

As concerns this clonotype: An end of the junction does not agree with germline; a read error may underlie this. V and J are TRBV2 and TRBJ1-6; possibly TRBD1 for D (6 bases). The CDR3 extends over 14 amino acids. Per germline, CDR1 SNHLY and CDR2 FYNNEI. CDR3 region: CASRGARTDEKLYF. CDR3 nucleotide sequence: TGTGCCAGCAGGGGGGCGAGGACAGATGAAAAACTGTACTTT.

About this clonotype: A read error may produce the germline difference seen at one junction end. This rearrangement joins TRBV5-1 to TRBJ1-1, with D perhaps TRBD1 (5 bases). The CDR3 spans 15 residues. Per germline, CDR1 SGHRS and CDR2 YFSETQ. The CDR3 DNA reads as TGTGCCAGCAGCTTAGTCATGAGCGATGATGGGGCGGCTTTCTTT. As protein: CASSLVMSDDGAAFF.

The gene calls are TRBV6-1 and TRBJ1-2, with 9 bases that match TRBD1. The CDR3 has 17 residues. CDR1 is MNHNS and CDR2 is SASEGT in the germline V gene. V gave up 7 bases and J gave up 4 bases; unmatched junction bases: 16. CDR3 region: CASNTIATGGLGYGYTF. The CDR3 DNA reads TGTGCCAGCAATACTATCGCCACAGGGGGCCTCGGCTATGGCTACACCTTC.

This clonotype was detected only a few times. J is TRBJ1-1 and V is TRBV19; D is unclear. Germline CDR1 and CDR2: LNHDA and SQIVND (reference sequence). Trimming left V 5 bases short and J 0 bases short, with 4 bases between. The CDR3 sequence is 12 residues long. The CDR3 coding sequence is TGTGCCAGTAGTGGGCTGAACACTGAAGCTTTCTTT. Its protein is CASSGLNTEAFF.

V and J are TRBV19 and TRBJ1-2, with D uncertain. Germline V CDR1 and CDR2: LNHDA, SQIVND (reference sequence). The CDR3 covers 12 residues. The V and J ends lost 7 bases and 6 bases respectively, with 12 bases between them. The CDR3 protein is CASIHPLDGYTF. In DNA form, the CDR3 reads TGTGCCAGTATTCACCCGTTGGATGGCTACACCTTC.

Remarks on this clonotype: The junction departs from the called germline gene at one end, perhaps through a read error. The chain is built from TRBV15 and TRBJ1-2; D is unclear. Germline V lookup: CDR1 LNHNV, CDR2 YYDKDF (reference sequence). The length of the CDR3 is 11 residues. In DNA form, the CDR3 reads TGTGCCACCTCCTTACGCTATGGCTGGCCCTTC. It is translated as CATSLRYGWPF.